Following are 21 T cell receptor beta chains from one sample sequenced in a study of blood T cell repertoires in COVID-19. The method was immunoSEQ multiplex PCR; TCRdb's version includes in-frame clones alone and lacks a portion of them. The table has under 200,000 clones, roughly 80% seen once. Sequencing input: peripheral blood. The receptors here all came from a man aged 18 to 29 with active or convalescent COVID-19.

This sequence joins TRBV7-2 and TRBJ2-1; 8 bases are shared with TRBD2. The length of the CDR3 is 13 residues. Per the germline V gene, CDR1 is SGHTA and CDR2 is FQGNSA. The V gene end was trimmed by 8 bases and the J gene end by 3 bases; junction bases not matched to a gene: 3. Here the CDR3 DNA reads TGTGCCAGCGAGCGGGAGCTCTACAATGAGCAGTTCTTC. Translating it yields CASERELYNEQFF.

Only a few counts were recorded for this clone. The genes are TRBV12-3 or TRBV12-4 and TRBJ1-2, with D possibly TRBD1 on 6 matching bases. The CDR3 extends over 13 amino acids. V lost 6 bases and J lost 3, with 11 bases in between. CDR3 coding DNA: TGTGCCAGCAGCTACAGGGTCGACTATGGCTACACCTTC. This translates into CASSYRVDYGYTF.

In its sample, this clone was seen once. As DNA, the CDR3 is TGTGCCAGCAAAGGGGGCATAAATTCACCCCTCCACTTT. It translates to CASKGGINSPLHF. V usage is TRBV5-4 and J usage is TRBJ1-6; 7 nucleotides agree with TRBD1. The CDR3 consists of 13 residues. Germline V gives CDR1 SGHNT, CDR2 YYREEE (reference sequence). Germline trimming cut 6 bases from V and 7 bases from J; bases unmatched to any gene: 4.

The chain has TRBV28 and TRBJ1-2, with D uncertain. V was pared by 2 bases and J by 8 bases, with 12 bases between. CDR1 MDHEN and CDR2 SYDVKM come from the germline V gene. There are 13 residues in the CDR3. The CDR3 sequence: CASSLEGPGGYTF. In DNA, the CDR3 is TGTGCCAGCAGTTTAGAGGGTCCGGGGGGCTACACCTTC.

The chain recombines TRBV18 with TRBJ2-7; D is possibly TRBD1 (6 bases). Per the germline V gene, CDR1 is KGHSH and CDR2 is LQKENI. The CDR3 is 14 residues long. Trimming pared 3 bases from V and 0 bases from J, leaving 9 bases between. The CDR3 DNA sequence: TGTGCCAGCTCACCGGGGGCACCCTCCTACGAGCAGTACTTC. Translated: CASSPGAPSYEQYF.

The rearrangement uses TRBV5-1 and TRBJ1-4; no clear D gene. Germline-derived CDR1 and CDR2 are SGHRS and YFSETQ. CDR3 length: 13 residues. Trimming pared 6 bases from V and 0 bases from J, leaving 6 bases between. The CDR3 coding sequence is TGCGCCAGCAAGACTGCAACTAATGAAAAACTGTTTTTT. This sequence encodes CASKTATNEKLFF.

V is TRBV18 and J is TRBJ1-1, with D possibly TRBD1 on 6 matching bases. V was pared by 3 bases and J by 0 bases, with 11 bases between. The CDR3 sequence is 15 residues long. Per germline, CDR1 KGHSH and CDR2 LQKENI. The CDR3 bases are TGTGCCAGCTCACCGAGTCAGGGGATGAACACTGAAGCTTTCTTT. This sequence encodes CASSPSQGMNTEAFF.

This sequence joins TRBV10-1 and TRBJ1-6; unclear D gene. The length of the CDR3 is 14 residues. Looked up from germline, CDR1 is WNHNN and CDR2 is SYGVQD (reference sequence). Trimming stripped 7 bases from V and 5 bases from J, with 12 bases between. The CDR3 region is CASTPGGNNSPLHF. CDR3 sequence (DNA): TGCGCCAGCACCCCGGGAGGGAATAATTCACCCCTCCACTTT.

V is TRBV6-1 and J is TRBJ1-6, with D perhaps TRBD1 (5 bases). V was trimmed by 4 bases and J by 6 bases, leaving 16 bases between them. Germline loops: CDR1 MNHNS, CDR2 SASEGT. This CDR3 region has 16 residues. CDR3 bases: TGTGCCAGCAGTGGTCCTCGGGGACTGGGTAATTCACCCCTCCACTTT. Its protein is CASSGPRGLGNSPLHF.

The chain has TRBV7-6 and TRBJ2-1; TRBD2 aligns across 11 bases. The CDR3 has 18 amino acids. Per the germline V gene, CDR1 is SGHVS and CDR2 is FNYEAQ. Trimming cost V 0 bases and J 6 bases; bases outside gene matches: 10. The CDR3 spells CASSLADTTSGIPNEQFF. The CDR3 nucleotides read TGTGCCAGCAGCTTAGCGGATACGACTAGCGGGATCCCCAATGAGCAGTTCTTC.

This clone appeared once. The V and J genes are TRBV13 and TRBJ1-2; 11 bases fit TRBD1. In germline, CDR1 is PRHDT, CDR2 FYEKMQ (reference sequence). With 0 bases clipped from V and 4 bases from J, the junction kept 1 base outside the gene matches. CDR3 length: 15 residues. The CDR3 is CASSLGDRGPYGYTF. The DNA of the CDR3 is TGTGCCAGCAGCTTAGGGGACAGGGGGCCCTATGGCTACACCTTC.

This clone was recorded only once. The J gene is TRBJ1-3, the V gene TRBV18; a possible D gene is TRBD1 (6 bases). The CDR3 runs to 18 residues. V was trimmed by 2 bases and J by 0 bases, leaving 17 bases between them. Germline CDR1 reads KGHSH; CDR2 reads LQKENI. The CDR3 region is CASSPGVGHRDSGNTIYF. The DNA of the CDR3 is TGTGCCAGCTCACCAGGAGTGGGACACCGAGACTCTGGAAACACCATATATTTT.

The CDR3 protein is CASRTNTGSVGDTQYF. As DNA, the CDR3 is TGTGCCAGCAGAACTAACACCGGGTCAGTTGGGGATACGCAGTATTTT. The rearrangement links TRBV13 to TRBJ2-3; D is undetermined. Germline loops: CDR1 PRHDT, CDR2 FYEKMQ (reference sequence). The CDR3 consists of 16 residues. Trimming left V 6 bases short and J 6 bases short, with 22 bases between.

This rearrangement joins TRBV19 to TRBJ2-7, with a tentative D call TRBD1 (5 bases). V lost 6 bases and J 6 bases, leaving 12 bases between the germline ends. The CDR3 runs to 12 residues. Per germline, CDR1 LNHDA and CDR2 SQIVND (reference sequence). CDR3 bases: TGTGCCAGTAGGGGAACAGGAAGCGAGCAGTACTTC. It encodes CASRGTGSEQYF.

The V gene is TRBV7-3, the J gene TRBJ1-6, with D unresolved. V was shortened by 3 bases and J by 7 bases, with 10 bases between the two germline ends. This CDR3 has 14 residues. Germline CDR1 SGHTA, CDR2 FQGTGA. The DNA for the CDR3 is TGTGCCAGCAGCTTTACGGGGAGGAATTCACCCCTCCACTTT. Translation gives CASSFTGRNSPLHF.

This sequence joins TRBV15 and TRBJ2-7; D is possibly TRBD2 (7 bases). This CDR3 is built from 15 residues. CDR1 and CDR2 from the germline V gene are LNHNV and YYDKDF (reference sequence). V dropped 5 bases and J dropped 7 bases, with 21 bases sitting between them. The CDR3 sequence is CATSSRGGFSEEQYF. For the CDR3, the DNA is TGTGCCACCAGCTCGAGGGGGGGCTTTTCAGAAGAGCAGTACTTC.

This chain links TRBV6-5 with TRBJ1-2; TRBD1 is a possible D gene (5 bases). Germline V gives CDR1 MNHEY, CDR2 SVGAGI. V dropped 5 bases and J dropped 4 bases, with 14 bases sitting between them. The length of the CDR3 is 14 residues. CDR3 sequence reads: CASSRGGRSYGYTF. The DNA for the CDR3 is TGTGCCAGCAGTCGCGGGGGACGGAGCTATGGCTACACCTTC.

The rearrangement joins TRBV11-3 to TRBJ2-4; TRBD2 matches 7 bases. The length of the CDR3 is 12 residues. J gave up 5 bases and V 6 bases, and 1 base lay outside the gene matches. CDR1 is SGHNT and CDR2 is YENEEA in the germline V gene. The CDR3 nucleotides read TGTGCCAGCAGGGGGAGGGAAAACATTCAGTACTTC. It yields the protein CASRGRENIQYF.

The chain has TRBV19 and TRBJ2-1; 7 bases are a match to TRBD1. The CDR3 contains 14 residues. The germline V gene encodes CDR1 LNHDA and CDR2 SQIVND (reference sequence). The V gene end was trimmed by 4 bases and the J gene end by 2 bases; junction bases not matched to a gene: 2. The CDR3 region is CASSTQGAYNEQFF. The CDR3 nucleotides read TGTGCCAGTAGTACCCAGGGGGCCTACAATGAGCAGTTCTTC.

This chain uses TRBV7-9 with TRBJ2-7, with D maybe TRBD1 (6 bases). V was clipped by 3 bases and J by 4 bases, with 16 bases between them. The CDR3 has 15 residues. CDR1 is SEHNR and CDR2 is FQNEAQ in the germline V gene (reference sequence). CDR3 amino acids: CASSLTDRLEYEQYF. The CDR3 DNA is TGTGCCAGCAGCTTGACTGACAGGCTAGAATACGAGCAGTACTTC.

This clone was counted a single time. This chain uses TRBV6-5 with TRBJ2-3; 10 nucleotides align to TRBD1. With V trimmed by 7 bases and J by 5 bases, 9 bases remained unmatched. In germline, CDR1 is MNHEY, CDR2 SVGAGI. There are 15 residues in the CDR3. The CDR3 reads CASNPDRGRGDTQYF. Written as DNA, the CDR3 is TGTGCCAGCAACCCAGACAGGGGGCGGGGAGATACGCAGTATTTT.